The entry below gives a single T cell receptor beta chain sequence along with its context. Its antigen is not identified. Per germline, CDR1 LNHNV and CDR2 YYDKDF (reference sequence). The CDR3 length is 16 residues. The V end was cut by 0 bases, the J end by 0 bases, with 9 bases between. This sample was included in a study of T cell responses to AZD1222 COVID-19 vaccine. In the study overall: Pooling of second doses given at about 4 or about 12 weeks was done. The study's findings and limits: An increase in Spike-specific TCR breadth and depth was observed after two AZD1222 doses. White British ancestry dominated among donors, who included more females, and clonal diversity was possibly underestimated.

Here immunoSEQ multiplex PCR was the method, and the copy in TCRdb shows in-frame clones only, minus some. Of 100,000 to 150,000 clones in the sample, 75% to 95% were seen once. Source: peripheral blood, taken on day 0 of AZD1222 vaccination. The chain joins TRBV15 to TRBJ1-5; no clear D gene. This sequence was found in an adult in good health. The CDR3 spells CATSREGSNSNQPQHF. CDR3 sequence (DNA): TGTGCCACCAGCAGAGAAGGTTCCAATAGCAATCAGCCCCAGCATTTT.